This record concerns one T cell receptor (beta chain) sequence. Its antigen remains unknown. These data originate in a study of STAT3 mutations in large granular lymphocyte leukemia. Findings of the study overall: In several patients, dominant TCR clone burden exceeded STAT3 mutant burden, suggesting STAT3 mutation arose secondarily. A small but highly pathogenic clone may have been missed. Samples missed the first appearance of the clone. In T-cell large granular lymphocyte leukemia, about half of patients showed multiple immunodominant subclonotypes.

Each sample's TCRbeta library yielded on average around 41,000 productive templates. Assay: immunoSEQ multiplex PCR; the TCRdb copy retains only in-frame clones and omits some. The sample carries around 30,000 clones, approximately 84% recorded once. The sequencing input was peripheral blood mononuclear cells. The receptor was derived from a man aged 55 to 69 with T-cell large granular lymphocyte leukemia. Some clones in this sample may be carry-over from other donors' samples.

The CDR3 spells CASSLGLAGGPLNNEQFF. The CDR3 DNA reads as TGCGCCAGCAGCTTGGGGCTAGCGGGAGGGCCGTTGAACAATGAGCAGTTCTTC. The chain links TRBV5-1 to TRBJ2-1; 12 positions match TRBD2. The CDR3 sequence is 18 residues long. Trimming cost V 0 bases and J 5 bases; bases outside gene matches: 9. The germline V gene encodes CDR1 SGHRS and CDR2 YFSETQ.